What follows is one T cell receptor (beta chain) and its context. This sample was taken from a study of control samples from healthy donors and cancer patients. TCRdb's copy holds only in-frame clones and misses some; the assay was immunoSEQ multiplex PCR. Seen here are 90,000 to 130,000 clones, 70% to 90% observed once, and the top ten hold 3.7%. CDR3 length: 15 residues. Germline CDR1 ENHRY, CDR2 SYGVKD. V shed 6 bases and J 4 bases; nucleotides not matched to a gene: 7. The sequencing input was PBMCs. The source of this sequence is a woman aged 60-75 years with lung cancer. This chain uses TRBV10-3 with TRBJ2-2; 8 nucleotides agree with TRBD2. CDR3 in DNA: TGTGCCATCAGGGAGGGGACTAGGAGCACCGGGGAGCTGTTTTTT. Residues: CAIREGTRSTGELFF.